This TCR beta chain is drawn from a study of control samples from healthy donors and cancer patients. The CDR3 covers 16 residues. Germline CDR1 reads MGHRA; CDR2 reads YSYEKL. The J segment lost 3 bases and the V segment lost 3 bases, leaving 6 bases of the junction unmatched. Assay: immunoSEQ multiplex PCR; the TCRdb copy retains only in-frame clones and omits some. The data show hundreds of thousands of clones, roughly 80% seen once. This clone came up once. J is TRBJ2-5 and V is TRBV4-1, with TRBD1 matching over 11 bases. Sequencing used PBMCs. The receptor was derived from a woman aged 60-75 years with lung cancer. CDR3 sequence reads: CASSHGGTGGEETQYF. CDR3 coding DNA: TGCGCCAGCAGCCATGGGGGGACAGGGGGAGAAGAGACCCAGTACTTC.